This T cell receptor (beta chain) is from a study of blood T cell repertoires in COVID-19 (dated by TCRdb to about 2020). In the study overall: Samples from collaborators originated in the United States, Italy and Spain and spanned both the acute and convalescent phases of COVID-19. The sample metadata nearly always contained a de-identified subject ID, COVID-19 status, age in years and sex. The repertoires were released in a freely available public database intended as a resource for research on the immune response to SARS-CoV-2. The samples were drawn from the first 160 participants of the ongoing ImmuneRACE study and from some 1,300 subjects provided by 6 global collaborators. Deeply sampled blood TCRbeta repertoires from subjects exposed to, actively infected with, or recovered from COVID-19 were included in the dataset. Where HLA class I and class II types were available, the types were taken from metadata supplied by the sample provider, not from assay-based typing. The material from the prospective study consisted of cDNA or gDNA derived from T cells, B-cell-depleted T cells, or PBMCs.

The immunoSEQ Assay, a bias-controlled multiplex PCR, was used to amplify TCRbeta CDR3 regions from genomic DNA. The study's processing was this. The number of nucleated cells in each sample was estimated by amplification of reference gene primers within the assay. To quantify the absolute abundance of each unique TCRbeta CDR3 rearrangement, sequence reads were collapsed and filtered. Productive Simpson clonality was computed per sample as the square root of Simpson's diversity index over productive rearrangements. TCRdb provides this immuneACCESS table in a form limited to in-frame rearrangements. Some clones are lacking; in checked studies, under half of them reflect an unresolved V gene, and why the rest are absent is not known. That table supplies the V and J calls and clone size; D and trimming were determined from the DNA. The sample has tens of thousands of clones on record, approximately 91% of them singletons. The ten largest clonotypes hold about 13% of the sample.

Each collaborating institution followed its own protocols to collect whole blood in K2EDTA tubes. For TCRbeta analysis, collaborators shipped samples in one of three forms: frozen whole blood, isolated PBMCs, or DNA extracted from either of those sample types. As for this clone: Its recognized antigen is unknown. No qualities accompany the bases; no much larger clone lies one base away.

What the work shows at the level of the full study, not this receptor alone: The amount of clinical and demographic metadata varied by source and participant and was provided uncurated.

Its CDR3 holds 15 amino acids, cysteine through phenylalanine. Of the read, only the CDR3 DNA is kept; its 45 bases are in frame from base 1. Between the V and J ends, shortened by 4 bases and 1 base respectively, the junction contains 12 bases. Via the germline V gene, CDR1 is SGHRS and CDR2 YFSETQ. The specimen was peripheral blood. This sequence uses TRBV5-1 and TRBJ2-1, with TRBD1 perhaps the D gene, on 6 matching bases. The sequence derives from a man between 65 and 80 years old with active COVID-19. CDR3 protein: CASSDRDNSYNEQFF. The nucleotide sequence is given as TGCGCCAGCAGCGACCGGGACAATTCCTACAATGAGCAGTTCTTC.